These 27 T cell receptor beta chains originate from one sample sequenced in a study of blood T cells in healthy people across ages. Using a J-beta primer mix together with a sample-barcoded 5' primer, a second PCR was run for roughly 7 to 11 cycles. From the 5' RACE reads, TCRdb called clonotypes with MiXCR, one entry per CDR3 protein. The table includes about 1.8 million distinct CDR3 sequences, roughly 50% detected once. The sample was blood. The receptors derive from a woman in her 40s in good health.

This chain uses TRBV29-1 with TRBJ1-1, with D possibly being TRBD1 (6 bases). This CDR3 comprises 14 residues. V was clipped by 6 bases and J by 1 base, with 15 bases between them. Germline V gives CDR1 SQVTM, CDR2 ANQGSEA. CDR3 in amino acids: CSVPGGDGNTEAFF. CDR3 coding DNA: TGCAGCGTCCCGGGGGGCGACGGGAACACTGAAGCTTTCTTT.

The chain recombines TRBV7-9 with TRBJ2-5; 9 bases are shared with TRBD2. The CDR3 runs to 15 residues. Trimming removed 3 bases from V and 11 bases from J; junction bases left unmatched: 13. Germline loops: CDR1 SEHNR, CDR2 FQNEAQ (reference sequence). DNA of the CDR3: TGTGCCAGCAGCTTCTTAGCGGGGGCGGACAATGAGCAGTACTTC. Residues: CASSFLAGADNEQYF.

This clonotype was seen more than once but under ten times. The chain couples TRBV7-8 to TRBJ1-2; a possible D gene is TRBD1 (5 bases). V shed 2 bases and J shed 3 bases, with 16 bases lying between them. The CDR3 is 16 residues long. Germline CDR1 and CDR2: SGHVS and FQNEAQ. CDR3 DNA: TGTGCCAGCAGCTTAAAAGCTTCGACAGACTACTATGGCTACACCTTC. Translating gives CASSLKASTDYYGYTF.

This clonotype has more than one count but fewer than ten. CDR3 coding DNA: TGTGCCAGCTCACCCCTGGGACAGATCTATGGCTACACCTTC. Translated, it gives CASSPLGQIYGYTF. The chain employs TRBV18 and TRBJ1-2, with 7 bases fitting TRBD1. Trimming cost V 3 bases and J 4 bases; bases outside gene matches: 5. CDR3 length equals 14 residues. Germline values: CDR1 KGHSH, CDR2 LQKENI. Full variable domain (missing parts from reference TRBV18 and TRBJ1-2): NAGVMQNPRHLVRRRGQEARLRCSPMKGHSHVYWYRQLPEEGLKFMVYLQKENIIDESGMPKERFSAEFPKEGPSILRIQQVVRGDSAAYFCASSPLGQIYGYTFGSGTRLTVV.

The chain couples TRBV4-3 to TRBJ2-5; TRBD1 might be the D (5 bases). Between the trimmed V and J ends, which lost 0 bases and 7 bases, there was a span of 15 bases. The CDR3 length is 15 residues. Germline loops: CDR1 LGHNA, CDR2 YSLEER. This CDR3 is CASSQEAQGIGTQYF. Written as DNA, the CDR3 is TGCGCCAGCAGCCAAGAGGCCCAGGGTATCGGGACCCAGTACTTC.

The V gene is TRBV20-1, the J gene TRBJ2-5; 8 nucleotides line up with TRBD2. CDR1 DFQATT and CDR2 SNEGSKA come from the germline V gene (reference sequence). V gave up 5 bases and J gave up 3 bases; unmatched junction bases: 5. The CDR3 spans 13 residues. This CDR3 reads CSAQIAGKETQYF. Here the CDR3 DNA reads TGCAGTGCTCAGATAGCGGGGAAAGAGACCCAGTACTTC.

The V call is TRBV11-3, the J call TRBJ2-1; the match to TRBD2 covers 10 bases. Germline lookup yields CDR1 SGHNT and CDR2 YENEEA. CDR3 size: 17 residues. V gave up 1 base and J gave up 8 bases; unmatched junction bases: 11. The CDR3 protein is CASSLGGSGGAPHEQFF. CDR3 nucleotide sequence: TGTGCCAGCAGCTTAGGTGGCAGCGGGGGGGCTCCCCATGAGCAGTTCTTC.

With respect to this clonotype: Germline is not matched at one junction end, which may reflect a read error. This chain uses TRBV7-2 with TRBJ2-5; no definite D call. The CDR3 sequence is 14 residues long. Germline values: CDR1 SGHTA, CDR2 FQGNSA. The CDR3 DNA reads TGCGCCAGCAGCTTGGTGGTCGCCCAAGAGACCCAGTACTTC. Protein sequence: CASSLVVAQETQYF.

The gene calls are TRBV20-1 and TRBJ2-1, with TRBD2 identical over 9 bases. Germline V CDR1 and CDR2: DFQATT, SNEGSKA (reference sequence). The CDR3 loop spans 16 amino acids. V shed 1 base and J 3 bases; nucleotides not matched to a gene: 7. The CDR3 sequence is CSARVAGAIHYNEQFF. CDR3 nucleotide sequence: TGCAGTGCTAGAGTAGCGGGGGCGATTCACTACAATGAGCAGTTCTTC.

This rearrangement joins TRBV20-1 to TRBJ2-7; D may correspond to TRBD1 or TRBD2 (5 bases each). The germline CDR1 and CDR2 sequences are DFQATT and SNEGSKA (reference sequence). V was trimmed by 6 bases and J by 0 bases, leaving 15 bases between them. This CDR3 is 14 amino acids long. In nucleotides, the CDR3 is TGCAGTGCCCCCGGGACGGTGAGCTCCTACGAGCAGTACTTC. Amino acid sequence: CSAPGTVSSYEQYF.

This clonotype appeared once. V and J are TRBV20-1 and TRBJ2-3; 8 bases agree with TRBD2. This CDR3 is built from 15 residues. The ends lost 0 bases at V and 7 bases at J; junction bases unmatched: 9. CDR1 is DFQATT and CDR2 is SNEGSKA in the germline V gene (reference sequence). CDR3 sequence (DNA): TGCAGTGCTAGAGAGGGCGGGGGGCCGAGAAATACGCAGTATTTT. Protein sequence: CSAREGGGPRNTQYF.

Of note for this clonotype: A read error is possible here, since a much larger clone lies one base away. The rearrangement uses TRBV2 and TRBJ2-1; D is unclear. Germline CDR1 and CDR2: SNHLY and FYNNEI. This CDR3 has 11 amino acids. The CDR3 region has the DNA TGTGCCAGCAGGTACTACAATGGGCAGTTCTTC. Translating it yields CASRYYNGQFF.

This clonotype turned up a few times. The chain employs TRBV25-1 and TRBJ2-7, with 9 positions matching TRBD1. The CDR3 totals 17 residues. Germline V lookup: CDR1 MGHDK, CDR2 SYGVNS. V lost 0 bases to trimming and J lost 3 bases; unmatched junction nucleotides: 9. CDR3 protein: CASSEYSNRTGDYEQYF. CDR3 DNA sequence: TGTGCCAGCAGTGAATATTCCAATCGGACAGGGGACTACGAGCAGTACTTC.

The chain has TRBV11-2 and TRBJ2-7, with D hard to call. V shed 5 bases and J shed 4 bases, with 12 bases lying between them. The CDR3 has 13 amino acids. The germline CDR1 and CDR2 sequences are SGHAT and FQNNGV. Here the CDR3 DNA reads TGTGCCAGCAGCATACAAACTATGTACGAGCAGTACTTC. Its translation is CASSIQTMYEQYF. The whole variable domain, filled in from reference TRBV11-2 and TRBJ2-7, reads EAGVAQSPRYKIIEKRQSVAFWCNPISGHATLYWYQQILGQGPKLLIQFQNNGVVDDSQLPKDRFSAERLKGVDSTLKIQPAKLEDSAVYLCASSIQTMYEQYFGPGTRLTVT.

Only a few counts were recorded for this clonotype. This sequence joins TRBV7-3 and TRBJ2-1; D is unclear. The CDR3 is made up of 13 amino acids. V gave up 5 bases and J gave up 10 bases, with 15 bases separating them. Germline CDR1 SGHTA, CDR2 FQGTGA. CDR3 residues: CASSPPGLEEQFF. The DNA of the CDR3 is TGTGCCAGCAGCCCCCCGGGCCTAGAAGAGCAGTTCTTC.

The J gene is TRBJ1-2, the V gene TRBV20-1, with a possible D match to TRBD1 (6 bases). Germline-derived CDR1 and CDR2 are DFQATT and SNEGSKA (reference sequence). This CDR3 comprises 14 residues. Trimming shortened V by 5 bases and J by 4 bases, and 17 bases separated the two germline ends. CDR3 in DNA: TGCAGTGCTCCGATGACAGGATTGGTCTATGGCTACACCTTC. Amino acid sequence: CSAPMTGLVYGYTF.

This clonotype was observed a few times. The J gene is TRBJ2-7, the V gene TRBV5-1; the D call may be TRBD1 or TRBD2 (5 bases each). Trimming took 4 bases from V and 7 from J, leaving 18 bases between them. The germline V gene encodes CDR1 SGHRS and CDR2 YFSETQ. This CDR3 has 14 residues. The CDR3 sequence is CASSVRDALGEQYF. The CDR3 DNA sequence: TGCGCCAGCAGCGTAAGGGACGCCCTGGGGGAGCAGTACTTC.

The chain has TRBV7-9 and TRBJ1-2; D ambiguous. Trimming removed 6 bases at V and 4 bases at J, with 12 bases between. The germline V gene has CDR1 SEHNR and CDR2 FQNEAQ (reference sequence). This CDR3 has 13 amino acids. The CDR3 DNA follows: TGTGCCAGCAGTTCTGAATGGGGCTATGGCTACACCTTC. Encoded protein: CASSSEWGYGYTF. Full variable domain (outside the CDR3, taken from reference TRBV7-9 and TRBJ1-2): DTGVSQNPRHKITKRGQNVTFRCDPISEHNRLYWYRQTLGQGPEFLTYFQNEAQLEKSRLLSDRFSAERPKGSFSTLEIQRTEQGDSAMYLCASSSEWGYGYTFGSGTRLTVV.

The V and J genes are TRBV11-3 and TRBJ2-5; D might be TRBD1 (6 bases). This CDR3 has 14 amino acids. The V end lost 5 bases, the J end lost 5 bases, and 15 bases lay between the germline ends. Germline V lookup: CDR1 SGHNT, CDR2 YENEEA. The DNA of the CDR3 is TGTGCCAGCAGCCTCCAGGGGTCACGGGAGACCCAGTACTTC. Translation: CASSLQGSRETQYF.

The V and J genes are TRBV27 and TRBJ2-7; tentatively, D is TRBD1 (6 bases). V dropped 0 bases and J dropped 5 bases, with 11 bases sitting between them. The CDR3 has 14 amino acids. CDR1 MNHEY and CDR2 SMNVEV come from the germline V gene (reference sequence). This chain's CDR3 is CASSLSLQGNEQYF. CDR3 DNA sequence: TGTGCCAGCAGTTTATCGCTACAGGGAAACGAGCAGTACTTC.

This rearrangement joins TRBV3-1 to TRBJ2-3; D is unclear. CDR1 and CDR2 (germline): LGHDT, YNNKEL (reference sequence). This CDR3 is 14 amino acids long. Trimming took off 3 bases at V and 4 bases at J, with 11 bases between the two ends. The CDR3: CASSHQLSADTQYF. The CDR3 DNA follows: TGTGCCAGCAGCCACCAATTGAGCGCAGATACGCAGTATTTT.

V and J are TRBV28 and TRBJ1-6; maybe TRBD1 (6 bases). The CDR3 length is 14 residues. Germline loops: CDR1 MDHEN, CDR2 SYDVKM. With 9 bases removed from V and 10 bases from J, the gap between germline ends came to 19 bases. CDR3 sequence reads: CASSVVGGESPLHF. CDR3 nucleotides: TGTGCCAGTTCCGTAGTTGGGGGCGAATCACCCCTCCACTTT.

A few counts support this clonotype. The genes are TRBV6-1 and TRBJ1-6, with a weak D call TRBD1 (6 bases). The V gene's germline CDR1 is MNHNS and CDR2 SASEGT. V was cut by 0 bases and J by 7 bases, with 7 bases left in between. The CDR3 extends over 14 amino acids. In DNA, the CDR3 is TGTGCCAGCAGTGAAGCCCAGGGGAATTCACCCCTCCACTTT. Translated: CASSEAQGNSPLHF.

This clonotype was counted between two and nine times. This chain joins TRBV4-3 and TRBJ2-5; D remains ambiguous. CDR1 and CDR2 from the germline V gene are LGHNA and YSLEER. V lost 5 bases and J lost 1, with 17 bases in between. The CDR3 has 16 amino acids. The CDR3 coding sequence is TGCGCCAGCAGCAAAAGTTACGGAACAGCCCAAGAGACCCAGTACTTC. Translation gives CASSKSYGTAQETQYF.

The J gene is TRBJ2-6, the V gene TRBV20-1, with TRBD1 matching 9 bases. Germline CDR1 DFQATT, CDR2 SNEGSKA (reference sequence). The CDR3 has 16 residues. J lost 0 bases, V lost 6 bases, and 6 bases had no gene match. The DNA for the CDR3 is TGCAGTGCAGCGGGACAGGGTTTCTCTGGGGCCAACGTCCTGACTTTC. Translating gives CSAAGQGFSGANVLTF.

This clonotype came up a few times. The chain couples TRBV6-5 to TRBJ1-2; D not certain. The CDR3 length is 14 residues. Germline CDR1 and CDR2: MNHEY and SVGAGI. V dropped 2 bases and J dropped 2 bases, with 9 bases sitting between them. DNA of the CDR3: TGTGCCAGCAGTTACACGACGGGGAACTATGGCTACACCTTC. It is translated as CASSYTTGNYGYTF.

The gene calls are TRBV4-3 and TRBJ2-1; D is perhaps TRBD2 (6 bases). The CDR3 is 16 amino acids. The V and J ends lost 1 base and 2 bases respectively, with 12 bases between them. CDR1 is LGHNA, CDR2 YSLEER, per germline. CDR3 sequence: CASSQGAAGTYNEQFF. The CDR3, as DNA: TGCGCCAGCAGCCAAGGGGCGGCGGGAACCTACAATGAGCAGTTCTTC.